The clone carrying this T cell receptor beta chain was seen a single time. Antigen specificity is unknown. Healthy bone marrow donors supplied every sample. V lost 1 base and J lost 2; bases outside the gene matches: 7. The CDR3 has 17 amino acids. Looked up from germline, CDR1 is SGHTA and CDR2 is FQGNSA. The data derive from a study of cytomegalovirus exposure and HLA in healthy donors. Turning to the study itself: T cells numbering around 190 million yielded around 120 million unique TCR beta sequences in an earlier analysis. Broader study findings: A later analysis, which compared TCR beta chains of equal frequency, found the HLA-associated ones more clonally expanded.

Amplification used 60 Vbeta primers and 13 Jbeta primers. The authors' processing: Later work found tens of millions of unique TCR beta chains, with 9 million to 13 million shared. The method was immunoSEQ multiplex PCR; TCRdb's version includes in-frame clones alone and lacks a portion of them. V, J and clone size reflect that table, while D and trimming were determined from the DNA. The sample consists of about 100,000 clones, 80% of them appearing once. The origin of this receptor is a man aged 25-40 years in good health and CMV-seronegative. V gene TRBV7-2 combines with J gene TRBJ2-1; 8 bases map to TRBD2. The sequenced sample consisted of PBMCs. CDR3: CASSLVVAGGTYNEQFF. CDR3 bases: TGTGCCAGCAGCTTAGTAGTTGCGGGGGGTACCTACAATGAGCAGTTCTTC.